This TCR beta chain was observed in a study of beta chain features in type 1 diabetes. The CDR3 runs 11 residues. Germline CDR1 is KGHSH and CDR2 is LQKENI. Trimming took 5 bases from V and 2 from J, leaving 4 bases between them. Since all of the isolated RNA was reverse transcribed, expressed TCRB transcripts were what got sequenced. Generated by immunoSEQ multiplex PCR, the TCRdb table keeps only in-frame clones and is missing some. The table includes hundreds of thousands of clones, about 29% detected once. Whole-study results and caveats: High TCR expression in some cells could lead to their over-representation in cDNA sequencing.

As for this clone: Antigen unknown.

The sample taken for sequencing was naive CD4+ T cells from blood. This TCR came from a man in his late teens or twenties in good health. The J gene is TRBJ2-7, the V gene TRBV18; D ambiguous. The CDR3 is CASSNAYEQYF. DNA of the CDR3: TGTGCCAGCTCAAACGCCTACGAGCAGTACTTC.